Below, 16 T cell receptor beta chains from the same sample are listed, as sequenced in a study of blood T cell repertoires in COVID-19 (dated by TCRdb to 2020 to 2021). The library was generated by the immunoSEQ multiplex PCR assay. The source is immuneACCESS, and TCRdb retained only in-frame sequences with V and J called. Part of the clones is not carried over; for the studies checked, unresolved V genes explain less than half of this, and the remainder is unexplained. The sample contains 240,000 or so clones, around 85% of them found a single time. The ten most abundant clones make up 3.3% of the sample. What was sequenced was PBMCs or T cells enriched from blood (not recorded which). The receptor source for this set is a middle-aged woman with acute COVID-19.

This clone was seen a few times. This chain connects TRBV7-2 to TRBJ1-3; D might be TRBD1 (5 bases). There are 16 residues in the CDR3. Trimming took 4 bases from V and 0 from J, leaving 13 bases between them. Germline CDR1 reads SGHTA; CDR2 reads FQGNSA. For the CDR3, the DNA is TGTGCCAGCAGCTCGTCGACAGTGAACTCTGGAAACACCATATATTTT. Amino acid sequence: CASSSSTVNSGNTIYF.

V gene TRBV2 combines with J gene TRBJ1-2; possible D gene TRBD1, 5 bases. The CDR3 is 12 amino acids. The V end was cut by 6 bases, the J end by 6 bases, with 11 bases between. The germline gives CDR1 SNHLY, CDR2 FYNNEI. The CDR3 nucleotides are TGTGCCAGCAGCCCCGACAGTGATGGCTACACCTTC. Amino acids: CASSPDSDGYTF.

Only a few counts were recorded for this clone. The gene calls are TRBV6-1 and TRBJ2-1; 7 bases map to TRBD2. There are 16 residues in the CDR3. Germline V gene sequence: CDR1 MNHNS, CDR2 SASEGT. J gave up 1 base and V 2 bases, and 5 bases lay outside the gene matches. This chain's CDR3 is CASSERPSGSYNEQFF. The CDR3 DNA reads TGTGCCAGCAGTGAACGGCCTAGCGGATCCTACAATGAGCAGTTCTTC.

The rearrangement joins TRBV20-1 to TRBJ1-4; D might be TRBD1 (5 bases). From germline, CDR1 is DFQATT and CDR2 SNEGSKA (reference sequence). The CDR3 totals 14 residues. Trimming stripped 3 bases from V and 6 bases from J, with 14 bases between. The CDR3 DNA follows: TGCAGTGCTAGTGTCCAGGGAAGGGATGAAAAACTGTTTTTT. As protein: CSASVQGRDEKLFF.

V gene TRBV3-1 (or the pseudogene TRBV3-2) combines with J gene TRBJ2-3; maybe TRBD1 (5 bases). CDR1 and CDR2 from the germline V gene are LGHDT and YNNKEL (reference sequence). With 5 bases removed from V and 3 bases from J, the gap between germline ends came to 15 bases. CDR3 length equals 15 residues. The CDR3 sequence is CASSTKGIGTDTQYF. The CDR3 coding sequence is TGTGCCAGCAGCACCAAGGGGATTGGGACAGATACGCAGTATTTT.

This clone has a single count. The V gene is TRBV9, the J gene TRBJ2-1, with 15 bases aligning to TRBD2. In germline, CDR1 is SGDLS, CDR2 YYNGEE. With V trimmed by 4 bases and J by 6 bases, 8 bases remained unmatched. There are 17 residues in the CDR3. The CDR3 DNA reads TGTGCCAGCAGCATAGGACTAGCGGGAGGGTTGTCCAATGAGCAGTTCTTC. Protein sequence: CASSIGLAGGLSNEQFF.

The V gene is TRBV7-6, the J gene TRBJ2-1; D unclear. Germline CDR1 and CDR2: SGHVS and FNYEAQ. With 0 bases removed from V and 8 bases from J, the gap between germline ends came to 5 bases. This CDR3 is 12 amino acids long. The CDR3 reads CASSLASDEQFF. In nucleotides, the CDR3 is TGTGCCAGCAGCTTAGCGTCCGATGAGCAGTTCTTC.

The chain couples TRBV7-9 to TRBJ1-2; 9 nucleotides line up with TRBD1. Germline V gives CDR1 SEHNR, CDR2 FQNEAQ (reference sequence). The junction had 6 bases not matched to a gene; V was cut back by 1 base and J by 6 bases. The CDR3 contains 15 residues. CDR3 residues: CASSLELGTGNGYTF. The CDR3 DNA follows: TGTGCCAGCAGCTTAGAACTAGGGACAGGGAATGGCTACACCTTC. Full variable domain (rest looked up from reference TRBV7-9 and TRBJ1-2): DTGVSQNPRHKITKRGQNVTFRCDPISEHNRLYWYRQTLGQGPEFLTYFQNEAQLEKSRLLSDRFSAERPKGSFSTLEIQRTEQGDSAMYLCASSLELGTGNGYTFGSGTRLTVV.

The rearrangement joins TRBV6-5 to TRBJ1-4; D might be TRBD1 (5 bases). The CDR3 loop spans 16 amino acids. Germline V gene data show CDR1 as MNHEY and CDR2 as SVGAGI. V was trimmed by 0 bases and J by 7 bases, leaving 15 bases between them. CDR3 sequence (DNA): TGTGCCAGCAGTTACTCGAAATATGACAGTCCTGAAAAACTGTTTTTT. This gives the protein CASSYSKYDSPEKLFF.

The genes are TRBV3-1 (or the pseudogene TRBV3-2) and TRBJ1-3, with D tentatively TRBD1 (5 bases). V was pared by 3 bases and J by 5 bases, with 14 bases between. Germline CDR1 and CDR2: LGHDT and YNNKEL (reference sequence). This CDR3 is 15 amino acids long. DNA of the CDR3: TGTGCCAGCAGCCAGCCTTTGGGGGGGAGAAACACCATATATTTT. Translated: CASSQPLGGRNTIYF.

The V call is TRBV7-8, the J call TRBJ1-6; D possibly corresponds to TRBD1 (5 bases). The CDR3 has 13 residues. Germline V gene data show CDR1 as SGHVS and CDR2 as FQNEAQ. V lost 4 bases and J 9 bases, leaving 10 bases between the germline ends. The CDR3 loop is CASSSDIGSPLHF. In DNA form, the CDR3 reads TGTGCCAGCAGCTCGGACATTGGTTCACCCCTCCACTTT.

The sample holds a few counts of this clone. The V gene is TRBV18, the J gene TRBJ2-7; D possibly corresponds to TRBD2 (5 bases). Germline-derived CDR1 and CDR2 are KGHSH and LQKENI. V dropped 2 bases and J dropped 3 bases, with 8 bases sitting between them. This CDR3 is 13 amino acids long. CDR3 region: CASSPGGFYEQYF. The CDR3 DNA reads as TGTGCCAGCTCACCAGGAGGATTCTACGAGCAGTACTTC.

The chain recombines TRBV30 with TRBJ2-1; TRBD2 matches at 15 bases. Trimming at V came to 1 base and at J to 10 bases, leaving 2 bases not matched to a gene. This CDR3 is built from 14 residues. Germline V gene sequence: CDR1 GTSNPN, CDR2 SVGIG (reference sequence). CDR3 in DNA: TGTGCCTGGAGTGGAGGACTAGCGGGAGGGGAGCAGTTCTTC. This encodes CAWSGGLAGGEQFF.

The J gene is TRBJ2-4, the V gene TRBV7-8, with D perhaps TRBD1 (6 bases). The CDR3 contains 14 residues. The germline V gene has CDR1 SGHVS and CDR2 FQNEAQ. The ends were cut back, 5 bases at V and 1 base at J, with 9 bases in the middle. CDR3 DNA: TGTGCCAGCAGCGTCGACAGGGCCAAAAACATTCAGTACTTC. Protein sequence: CASSVDRAKNIQYF.

This chain links TRBV3-1 (or the pseudogene TRBV3-2) with TRBJ2-4; D is perhaps TRBD2 (5 bases). Germline CDR1 LGHDT, CDR2 YNNKEL (reference sequence). The V gene lost 1 base and the J gene lost 1 base, with 8 bases spanning the gap. This CDR3 has 15 residues. The CDR3 reads CASSQGLAAKNIQYF. The DNA of the CDR3 is TGTGCCAGCAGCCAAGGTTTAGCGGCCAAAAACATTCAGTACTTC.

The CDR3 here is CASSDLTGWRTGELFF. The CDR3 DNA is TGTGCCAGCAGTGATCTGACAGGGTGGAGAACCGGGGAGCTGTTTTTT. V is TRBV6-1 and J is TRBJ2-2; 7 bases align to TRBD1. This CDR3 has 16 residues. Germline V lookup: CDR1 MNHNS, CDR2 SASEGT. Trimming at V came to 3 bases and at J to 5 bases, leaving 9 bases not matched to a gene.